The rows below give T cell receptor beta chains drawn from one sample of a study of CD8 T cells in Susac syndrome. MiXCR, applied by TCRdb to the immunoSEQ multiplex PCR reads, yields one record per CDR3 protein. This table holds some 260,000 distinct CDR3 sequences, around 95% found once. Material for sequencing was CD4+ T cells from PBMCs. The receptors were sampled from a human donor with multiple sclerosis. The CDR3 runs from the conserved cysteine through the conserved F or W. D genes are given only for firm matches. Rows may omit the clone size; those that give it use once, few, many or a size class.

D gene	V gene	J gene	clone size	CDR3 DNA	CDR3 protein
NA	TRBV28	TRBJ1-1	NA	TGTGCCAGCAGCTTCACAGGGTTAAACACTGAAGCTTTCTTT	CASSFTGLNTEAFF
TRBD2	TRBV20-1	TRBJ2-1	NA	TGCAGTGCCCTGCGGCCTAGCGGGAGGATAAATGAGCAGTTCTTC	CSALRPSGRINEQFF
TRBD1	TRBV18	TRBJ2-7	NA	TGTGCCAGCTCCCCCCGACAGGGGGCTACCTACGAGCAGTACTTC	CASSPRQGATYEQYF
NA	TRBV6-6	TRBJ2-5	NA	TGTGCCAGCAGACCCCCCTCCGCAGAGACCCAGTACTTC	CASRPPSAETQYF
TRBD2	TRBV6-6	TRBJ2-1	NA	TGTGCCAGCAGTTACTCAGGCGGGGGGGCGGGGAATGAGCAGTTCTTC	CASSYSGGGAGNEQFF
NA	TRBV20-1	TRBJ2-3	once	TGCAGTGCTAGAGATGTAGCGCGAAGCACAGATACGCAGTATTTT	CSARDVARSTDTQYF
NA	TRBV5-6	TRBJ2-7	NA	TGTGCCAGCAGCCGGGGGCCGGGACGCTACGAGCAGTACTTC	CASSRGPGRYEQYF
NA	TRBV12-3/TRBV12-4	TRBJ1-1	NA	TGTGCCAGCAGCTTCGGACGGGGAAACACTGAAGCTTTCTTT	CASSFGRGNTEAFF
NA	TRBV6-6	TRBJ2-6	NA	TGTGCCAGCAGTTCCGTGGTAGGGCCAGGGGCCAACGTCCTGACTTTC	CASSSVVGPGANVLTF
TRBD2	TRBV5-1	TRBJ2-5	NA	TGCGCCAGCAGCTCCCTTAGCGGGAGGGAAGAGACCCAGTACTTC	CASSSLSGREETQYF
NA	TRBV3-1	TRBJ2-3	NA	TGTGCCAGCAGCCAAGTAGCCAGGAGCACAGATACGCAGTATTTT	CASSQVARSTDTQYF
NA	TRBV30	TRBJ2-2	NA	TGTGCCTGGAGCCAGGGGCCGAACACCGGGGAGCTGTTTTTT	CAWSQGPNTGELFF
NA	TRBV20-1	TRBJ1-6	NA	TGCAGTTCGGGACGGTATAATTCACCCCTCCACTTT	CSSGRYNSPLHF
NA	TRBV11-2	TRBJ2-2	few	TGTGCCAGCAGCTTAACCCATGGAGGGAACACCGGGGAGCTGTTTTTT	CASSLTHGGNTGELFF
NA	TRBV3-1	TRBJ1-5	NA	TGTGCCAGCAGTCCATCAACCCGCAATCAGCCCCAGCATTTT	CASSPSTRNQPQHF
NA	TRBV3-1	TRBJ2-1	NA	TGTGCCAGCAGCCAAGAAGGGGGGGGCCTGGGCTCCTACAATGAGCAGTTCTTC	CASSQEGGGLGSYNEQFF
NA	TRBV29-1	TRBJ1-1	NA	TGCAGCGTCGCTTCTACTGGGAACACTGAAGCTTTCTTT	CSVASTGNTEAFF
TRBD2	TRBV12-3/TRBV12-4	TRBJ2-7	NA	TGTGCCAGCAGTTTAGTGGCGGGGGACGAGCAGTACTTC	CASSLVAGDEQYF
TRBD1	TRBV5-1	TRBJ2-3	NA	TGCGCCAGCAGCTATCGAGGGGGCGAAACAGATACGCAGTATTTT	CASSYRGGETDTQYF
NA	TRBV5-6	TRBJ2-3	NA	TGTGCCAGCACCATAACGACAGATACGCAGTATTTT	CASTITTDTQYF
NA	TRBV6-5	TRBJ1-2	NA	TGTGCCAGCAGTTACTCGGTTTTGGGGGGCTACACCTTC	CASSYSVLGGYTF
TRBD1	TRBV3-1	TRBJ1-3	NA	TGTGCCAGCAGCCAACGCGACAGGGGTTCTGGAAACACCATATATTTT	CASSQRDRGSGNTIYF
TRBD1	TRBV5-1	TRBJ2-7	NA	TGCGCCAGCAACCCAGCAGGGGGCCACGAGCAGTACTTC	CASNPAGGHEQYF
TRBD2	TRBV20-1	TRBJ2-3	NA	TGCAGTGCTGCATTGACTACCGGGGGGGCTAGCACAGATACGCAGTATTTT	CSAALTTGGASTDTQYF
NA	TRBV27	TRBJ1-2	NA	TGTGCCAGCAGTTTAGTGCAGGGAATCGGCTACACCTTC	CASSLVQGIGYTF
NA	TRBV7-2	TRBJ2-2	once	TGTGCCAGCAGCTTACCAGTGGTAGGGGGGAACACCGGGGAGCTGTTTTTT	CASSLPVVGGNTGELFF
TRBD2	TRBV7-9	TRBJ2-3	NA	TGTGCCAGCAGCTTAGCCCCTAGCGGGGTCGGGACAGATACGCAGTATTTT	CASSLAPSGVGTDTQYF
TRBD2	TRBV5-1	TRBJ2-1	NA	TGCGCCAGCAGTTATCATACTAGCGGGGTAAACAATGAGCAGTTCTTC	CASSYHTSGVNNEQFF
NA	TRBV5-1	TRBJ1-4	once	TGCGCCAGCACGGTAGGGGCTACAGCTGAAAAACTGTTTTTT	CASTVGATAEKLFF
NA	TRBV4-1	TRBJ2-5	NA	TGCGCCAGCAGCCAAGTGGGGGGTATAGGACACCAAGAGACCCAGTACTTC	CASSQVGGIGHQETQYF
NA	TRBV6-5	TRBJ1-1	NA	TGTGCCAGCAGTTATTTGTCTGGAGACACTGAAGCTTTCTTT	CASSYLSGDTEAFF
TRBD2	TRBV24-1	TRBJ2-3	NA	TGTGCCACCAGTGATGCACGGGGACTAGCGGGCCACACAGATACGCAGTATTTT	CATSDARGLAGHTDTQYF
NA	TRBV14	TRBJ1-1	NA	TGTGCCAGCAGCTGGGACATCCAGGGGAACACTGAAGCTTTCTTT	CASSWDIQGNTEAFF
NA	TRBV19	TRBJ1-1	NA	TGTGCCAGTAGATCGGGTGGGTCTGAAGCTTTCTTT	CASRSGGSEAFF
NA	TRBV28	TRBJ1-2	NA	TGTGCCAGCAGAGGGATAGCCAGCCTCTATGGCTACACCTTC	CASRGIASLYGYTF
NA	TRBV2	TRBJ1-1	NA	TGTGCCAGCAAGATACAGGGTGAAGCTTTCTTT	CASKIQGEAFF
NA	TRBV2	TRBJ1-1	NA	TGTGCCAGCAACACGATCCGGAACAGCGCTGAAGCTTTCTTT	CASNTIRNSAEAFF
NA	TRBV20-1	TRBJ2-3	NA	TGCAGCTCCGCGGTACGATTCCCCAGAAATAGCACAGATACGCAGTATTTT	CSSAVRFPRNSTDTQYF
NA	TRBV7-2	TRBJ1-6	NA	TGTGCCAGCAGCCCCCGGGGGGGCCAGAATAATTCACCCCTCCACTTT	CASSPRGGQNNSPLHF
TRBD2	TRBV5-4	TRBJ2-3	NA	TGTGCCAGCAGCATTCGGACTAGCGGAACAGATACGCAGTATTTT	CASSIRTSGTDTQYF